These 14 T cell receptor beta chains came from one sample sequenced in a study of cytomegalovirus exposure and HLA in healthy donors. This PCR relied on a set of 60 Vbeta primers and 13 Jbeta primers. Clones were read by immunoSEQ multiplex PCR, and TCRdb kept only the in-frame ones, dropping some. The sample lists about 140,000 clones, roughly 79% occurring once. Sequenced: PBMCs. The receptors originated from a man aged 25 to 45 in good health and CMV-seropositive.

This clone was counted once. The chain combines TRBV29-1 with TRBJ1-2; a possible D gene is TRBD1 (6 bases). Deletions cut 6 bases from V and 6 bases from J, with 20 bases between. The CDR3 runs 14 residues. Germline CDR1 reads SQVTM; CDR2 reads ANQGSEA. CDR3 amino acids: CSVPSGGAKDGYTF. The CDR3 DNA is TGCAGCGTCCCCTCGGGGGGCGCGAAGGATGGCTACACCTTC.

The chain carries TRBV4-2 and TRBJ2-1; 9 bases map to TRBD2. In germline, CDR1 is LGHNA, CDR2 YNFKEQ. The V gene end was trimmed by 4 bases and the J gene end by 3 bases; junction bases not matched to a gene: 10. The CDR3 totals 17 residues. The CDR3 DNA is TGTGCCAGCAGCCCGGTAGGTAGCGGGAGAATCTACAATGAGCAGTTCTTC. Its protein is CASSPVGSGRIYNEQFF.

This clone was picked up one time. V is TRBV5-8 and J is TRBJ2-3; 9 positions match TRBD1. The CDR3 loop spans 14 amino acids. The J segment lost 5 bases and the V segment lost 0 bases, leaving 1 base of the junction unmatched. Germline lookup yields CDR1 SGHTS and CDR2 YDEGEE. The CDR3 nucleotides are TGTGCCAGCAGCTTGGGACAGGGGGAAGATACGCAGTATTTT. Encoded protein: CASSLGQGEDTQYF.

V and J are TRBV6-1 and TRBJ1-2, with 7 positions matching TRBD1. The germline V gene has CDR1 MNHNS and CDR2 SASEGT. V shed 6 bases and J 3 bases; nucleotides not matched to a gene: 10. CDR3 length: 15 amino acids. CDR3 amino acids: CASRPGRGRDYGYTF. As DNA, the CDR3 is TGTGCCAGCAGACCCGGGAGGGGGCGCGACTATGGCTACACCTTC.

Only one count was recorded for this clone. This chain connects TRBV7-9 to TRBJ2-1; 12 positions agree with TRBD2. CDR1 and CDR2 (germline): SEHNR, FQNEAQ (reference sequence). This CDR3 spans 17 amino acids. The V and J ends lost 6 bases and 4 bases, in that order; junction bases with no gene match: 10. The CDR3 nucleotides are TGTGCCAGCAGTCACAGACTAGCGGGGGTAGTTTACAATGAGCAGTTCTTC. It encodes CASSHRLAGVVYNEQFF.

V gene TRBV2 combines with J gene TRBJ1-5, with TRBD1 matching over 8 bases. The germline V gene encodes CDR1 SNHLY and CDR2 FYNNEI. This CDR3 is 13 amino acids long. Losses at the gene ends were 6 bases for V and 9 bases for J; bases not matched to a gene: 7. CDR3 in DNA: TGTGCCAGCAGGGGACAGGCAGAAGGGCCCCAGCATTTT. Protein: CASRGQAEGPQHF.

The chain joins TRBV19 to TRBJ2-7; D is unresolved. Germline V gene lookup returns CDR1 LNHDA and CDR2 SQIVND (reference sequence). CDR3 length equals 15 residues. The V gene lost 3 bases and the J gene lost 0 bases, with 12 bases spanning the gap. In DNA, the CDR3 is TGTGCCAGTAGTATGTACTCCGATCTCTCCTACGAGCAGTACTTC. Amino acids: CASSMYSDLSYEQYF.

The chain has TRBV5-1 and TRBJ1-2; 11 nucleotides match TRBD1. The CDR3 consists of 13 residues. V was pared by 5 bases and J by 8 bases, with 5 bases of the junction left unmatched. Germline-derived CDR1 and CDR2 are SGHRS and YFSETQ. CDR3 sequence reads: CASSARTGGGYTF. The CDR3 DNA reads TGCGCCAGCAGTGCGAGGACAGGGGGCGGCTACACCTTC.

The CDR3 nucleotides are TGTGCCAGCAGCTTAGTTGCAGGGCAGACCTACGAGCAGTACTTC. Its protein product is CASSLVAGQTYEQYF. V usage is TRBV7-2 and J usage is TRBJ2-5, with D tentatively TRBD1 (5 bases). The J call may be faulty, since TRBJ2-7 better matches the DNA end. The CDR3 spans 15 residues. From germline, CDR1 is SGHTA and CDR2 FQGNSA.

The chain recombines TRBV29-1 with TRBJ1-3; D is undetermined. Germline V gene data show CDR1 as SQVTM and CDR2 as ANQGSEA. V dropped 0 bases and J dropped 3 bases, with 6 bases sitting between them. The CDR3 is 13 amino acids. Here the CDR3 reads CSVEDGVGNTIYF. CDR3 sequence (DNA): TGCAGCGTTGAAGACGGAGTTGGAAACACCATATATTTT. The variable domain in full, with the rest retrieved from reference TRBV29-1 and TRBJ1-3, is SAVISQKPSRDICQRGTSLTIQCQVDSQVTMMFWYRQQPGQSLTLIATANQGSEATYESGFVIDKFPISRPNLTFSTLTVSNMSPEDSSIYLCSVEDGVGNTIYFGEGSWLTVV.

The chain employs TRBV28 and TRBJ2-1; D gene ambiguous. The CDR3 runs to 16 residues. The V and J ends lost 2 bases and 0 bases respectively, with 11 bases between them. In germline, CDR1 is MDHEN, CDR2 SYDVKM. The CDR3 loop reads CASSLDLLSSYNEQFF. CDR3 nucleotide sequence: TGTGCCAGCAGTTTAGACTTGCTGAGCTCCTACAATGAGCAGTTCTTC.

The V call is TRBV7-2, the J call TRBJ2-7, with 9 bases identical to TRBD2. V gave up 2 bases and J gave up 5 bases; unmatched junction bases: 10. The CDR3 spans 16 residues. The V gene's germline CDR1 is SGHTA and CDR2 FQGNSA. The DNA for the CDR3 is TGTGCCAGCAGCTTAAATTGGGCGGGAGGGATCAACGAGCAGTACTTC. Translation: CASSLNWAGGINEQYF.

V gene TRBV29-1 combines with J gene TRBJ2-1, with TRBD2 matching over 9 bases. Per germline, CDR1 SQVTM and CDR2 ANQGSEA. The ends lost 1 base at V and 8 bases at J; junction bases unmatched: 12. There are 16 residues in the CDR3. The DNA for the CDR3 is TGCAGCGTTGAAGGTGGAGGTAGCGGGAGAGATTATGAGCAGTTCTTC. Protein product: CSVEGGGSGRDYEQFF.

This chain connects TRBV19 to TRBJ2-3; perhaps TRBD2 as D (6 bases). Germline values: CDR1 LNHDA, CDR2 SQIVND (reference sequence). The ends were cut back, 9 bases at V and 0 bases at J, with 13 bases in the middle. This CDR3 is 14 amino acids long. CDR3 protein: CASRRAASTDTQYF. CDR3 in DNA: TGTGCCAGCAGGAGGGCAGCTAGCACAGATACGCAGTATTTT.